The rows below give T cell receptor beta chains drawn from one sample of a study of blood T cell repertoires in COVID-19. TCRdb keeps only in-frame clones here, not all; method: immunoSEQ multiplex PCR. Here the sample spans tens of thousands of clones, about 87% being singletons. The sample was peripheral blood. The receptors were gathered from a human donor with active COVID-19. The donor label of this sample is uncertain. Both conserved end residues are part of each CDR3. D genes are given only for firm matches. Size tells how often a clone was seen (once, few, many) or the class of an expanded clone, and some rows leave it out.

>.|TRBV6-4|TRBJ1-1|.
TGTGCCACCCCGAGGGTTTTAGACACTGAAGCTTTCTTT
CATPRVLDTEAFF
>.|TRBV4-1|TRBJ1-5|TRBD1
TGCGCCAGCAGCCAAGTAGGTCGGGACAGGGTGTTAGGTCAGCCCCAGCATTTT
CASSQVGRDRVLGQPQHF
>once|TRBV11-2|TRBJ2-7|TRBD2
TGTGCCAGCAGCTTCGGACTAGCGTCCACCTACGAGCAGTACTTC
CASSFGLASTYEQYF
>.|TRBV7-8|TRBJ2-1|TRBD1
TGTGCCAGCAGCTCTAATTCCGGGACAGGGGACGGTGAGCAGTTCTTC
CASSSNSGTGDGEQFF
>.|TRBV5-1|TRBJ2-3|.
TGCGCCACAGCATTAAGGGGAGGAGATACGCAGTATTTT
CATALRGGDTQYF
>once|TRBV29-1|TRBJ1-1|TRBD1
TGCAGCGTTTACAGGGGCTTGAACACTGAAGCTTTCTTT
CSVYRGLNTEAFF
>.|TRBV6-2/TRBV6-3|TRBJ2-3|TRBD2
TGTGCCAGCAGTTACGAGACTAGCGGGAGGGTAGGAGATACGCAGTATTTT
CASSYETSGRVGDTQYF
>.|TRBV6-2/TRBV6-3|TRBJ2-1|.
TGTGCCAGCACCCCGGGCCAGACCTTGAATGAGCAGTTCTTC
CASTPGQTLNEQFF
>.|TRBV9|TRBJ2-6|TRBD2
TGTGCCAGCAGCGTAGTTCCTAGCGGGAGGGGCTCTGGGGCCAACGTCCTGACTTTC
CASSVVPSGRGSGANVLTF
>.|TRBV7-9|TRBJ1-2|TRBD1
TGTGCCAGCAGCCAGGGACAGCGAAACTATGGCTACACCTTC
CASSQGQRNYGYTF
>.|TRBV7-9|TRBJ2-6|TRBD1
TGTGCCAGCAGCACCCACAGGGGCGCTGGGGCCAACGTCCTGACTTTC
CASSTHRGAGANVLTF
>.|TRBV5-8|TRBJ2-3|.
TGTGCCAGCAGCTTGTCGGTGGGGGGGCTGAATACGCAGTATTTT
CASSLSVGGLNTQYF
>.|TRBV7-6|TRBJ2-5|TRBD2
TGTGCCAGCAGCTTAAACCAGCTAGCGGGGCAAGAGACCCAGTACTTC
CASSLNQLAGQETQYF
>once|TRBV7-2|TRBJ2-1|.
TGTGCCAGCAGCTTAGGGTCGAACACATACAATGAGCAGTTCTTC
CASSLGSNTYNEQFF
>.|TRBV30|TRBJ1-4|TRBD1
TGTGCCTGGAGTGTACCGGGCAGGGGGCTCAGGGGCAATGAAAAACTGTTTTTT
CAWSVPGRGLRGNEKLFF
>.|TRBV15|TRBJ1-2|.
TGTGCCACCAGCAGAGATTTTGGGTCAGTGGAGACTTATGGCTACACCTTC
CATSRDFGSVETYGYTF
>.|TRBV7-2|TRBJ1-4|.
TGTGCCAGCAGCTTAGCGGCCCTAGGTGAAAAACTGTTTTTT
CASSLAALGEKLFF
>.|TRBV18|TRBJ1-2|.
TGTGCCAGCTCACCAAGAGGGCTAACTGGCTACACCTTC
CASSPRGLTGYTF